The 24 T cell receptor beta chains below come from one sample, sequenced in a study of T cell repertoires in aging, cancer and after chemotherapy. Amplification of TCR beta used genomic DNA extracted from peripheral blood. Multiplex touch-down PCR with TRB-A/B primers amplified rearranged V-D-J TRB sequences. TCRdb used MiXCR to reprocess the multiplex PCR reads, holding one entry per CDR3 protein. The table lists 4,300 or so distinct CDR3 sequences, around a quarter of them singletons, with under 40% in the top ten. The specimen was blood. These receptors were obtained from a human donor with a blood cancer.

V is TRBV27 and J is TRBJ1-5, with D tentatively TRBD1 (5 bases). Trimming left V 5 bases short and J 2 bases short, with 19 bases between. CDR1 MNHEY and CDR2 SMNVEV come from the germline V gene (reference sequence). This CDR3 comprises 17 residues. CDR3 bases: TGTGCCAGCAGTCCGTCCGGGACCATAACGCGCAATCAGCCCCAGCATTTT. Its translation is CASSPSGTITRNQPQHF.

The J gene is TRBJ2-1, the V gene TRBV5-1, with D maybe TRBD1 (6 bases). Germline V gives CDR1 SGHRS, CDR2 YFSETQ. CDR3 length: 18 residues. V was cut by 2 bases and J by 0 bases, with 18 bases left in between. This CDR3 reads CASSFEQQGLSSYNEQFF. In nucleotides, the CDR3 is TGCGCCAGCAGCTTCGAACAACAGGGCCTTTCCTCCTACAATGAGCAGTTCTTC.

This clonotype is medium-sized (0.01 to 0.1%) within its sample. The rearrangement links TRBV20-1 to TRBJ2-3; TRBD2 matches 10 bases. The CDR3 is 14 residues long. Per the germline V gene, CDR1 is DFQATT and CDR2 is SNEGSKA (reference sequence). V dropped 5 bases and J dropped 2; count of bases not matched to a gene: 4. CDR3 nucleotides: TGCAGTGCTCCGCTAGCGGGAGCCACAGATACGCAGTATTTT. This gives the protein CSAPLAGATDTQYF.

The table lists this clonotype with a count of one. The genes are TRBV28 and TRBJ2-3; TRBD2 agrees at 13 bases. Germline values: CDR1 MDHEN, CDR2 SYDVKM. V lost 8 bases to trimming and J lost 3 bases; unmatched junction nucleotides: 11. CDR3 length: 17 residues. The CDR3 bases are TGTGCCAGCCCTCCGGGACTAGCGGGACACTTGACAGATACGCAGTATTTT. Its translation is CASPPGLAGHLTDTQYF.

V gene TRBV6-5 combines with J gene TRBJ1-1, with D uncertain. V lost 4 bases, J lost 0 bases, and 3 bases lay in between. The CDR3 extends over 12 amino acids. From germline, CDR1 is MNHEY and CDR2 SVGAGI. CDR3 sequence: CASSSVNTEAFF. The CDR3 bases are TGTGCCAGCAGTTCAGTGAACACTGAAGCTTTCTTT.

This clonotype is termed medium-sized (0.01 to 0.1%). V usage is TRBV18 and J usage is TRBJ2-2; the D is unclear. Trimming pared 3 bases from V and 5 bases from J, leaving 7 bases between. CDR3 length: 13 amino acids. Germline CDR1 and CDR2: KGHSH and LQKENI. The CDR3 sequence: CASSPRNTGELFF. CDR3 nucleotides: TGTGCCAGCTCACCCCGCAATACCGGGGAGCTGTTTTTT.

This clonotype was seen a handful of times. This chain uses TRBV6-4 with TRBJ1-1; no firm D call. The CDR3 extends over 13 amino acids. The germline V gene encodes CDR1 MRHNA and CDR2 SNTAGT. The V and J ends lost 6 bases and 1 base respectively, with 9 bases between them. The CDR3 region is CASSQAPNTEAFF. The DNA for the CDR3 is TGTGCCAGCAGCCAGGCCCCGAACACTGAAGCTTTCTTT.

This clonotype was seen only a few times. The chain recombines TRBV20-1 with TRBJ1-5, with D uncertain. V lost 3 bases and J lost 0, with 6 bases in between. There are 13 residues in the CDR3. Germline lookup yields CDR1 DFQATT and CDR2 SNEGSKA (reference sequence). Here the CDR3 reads CSASDHSNQPQHF. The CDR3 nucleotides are TGCAGTGCTAGTGATCATAGCAATCAGCCCCAGCATTTT.

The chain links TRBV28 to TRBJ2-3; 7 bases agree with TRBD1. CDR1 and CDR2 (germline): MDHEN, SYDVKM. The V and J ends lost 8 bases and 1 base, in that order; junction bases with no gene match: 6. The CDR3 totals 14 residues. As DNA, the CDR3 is TGTGCCAGCGGACGGGACAGAGGCACAGATACGCAGTATTTT. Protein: CASGRDRGTDTQYF. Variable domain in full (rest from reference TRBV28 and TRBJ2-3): DVKVTQSSRYLVKRTGEKVFLECVQDMDHENMFWYRQDPGLGLRLIYFSYDVKMKEKGDIPEGYSVSREKKERFSLILESASTNQTSMYLCASGRDRGTDTQYFGPGTRLTVL.

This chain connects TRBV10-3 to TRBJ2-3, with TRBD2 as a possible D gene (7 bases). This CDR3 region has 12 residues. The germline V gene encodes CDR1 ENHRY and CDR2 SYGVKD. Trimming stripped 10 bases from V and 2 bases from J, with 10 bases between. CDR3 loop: CASGGDTDTQYF. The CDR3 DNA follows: TGTGCCAGCGGGGGCGACACAGATACGCAGTATTTT.

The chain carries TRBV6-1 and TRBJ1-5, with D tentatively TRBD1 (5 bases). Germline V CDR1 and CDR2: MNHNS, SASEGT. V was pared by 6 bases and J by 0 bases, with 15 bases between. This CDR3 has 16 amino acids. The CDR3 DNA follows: TGTGCCAGCAGGCAAGGATGGGGCGTTAGCAATCAGCCCCAGCATTTT. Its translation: CASRQGWGVSNQPQHF.

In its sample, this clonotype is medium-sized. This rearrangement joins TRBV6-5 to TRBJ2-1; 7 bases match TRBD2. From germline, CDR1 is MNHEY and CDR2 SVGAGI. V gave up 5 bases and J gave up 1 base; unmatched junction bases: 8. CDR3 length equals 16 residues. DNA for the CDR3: TGTGCCAGCAGTCCCACGACTAGCTCTTCCTACAATGAGCAGTTCTTC. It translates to CASSPTTSSSYNEQFF.

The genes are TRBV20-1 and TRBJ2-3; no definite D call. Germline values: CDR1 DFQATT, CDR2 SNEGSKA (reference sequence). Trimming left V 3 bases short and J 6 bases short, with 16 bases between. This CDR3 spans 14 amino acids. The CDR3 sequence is CSARRLDDGDTQYF. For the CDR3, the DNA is TGCAGTGCTAGGAGGTTAGACGATGGGGATACGCAGTATTTT.

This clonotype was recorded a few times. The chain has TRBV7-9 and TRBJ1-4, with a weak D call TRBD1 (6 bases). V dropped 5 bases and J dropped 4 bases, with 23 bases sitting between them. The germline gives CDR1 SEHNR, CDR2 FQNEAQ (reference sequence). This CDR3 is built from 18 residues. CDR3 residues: CASSLGGGALIINEKLFF. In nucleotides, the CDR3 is TGTGCCAGCAGCCTCGGGGGGGGCGCCCTAATAATTAATGAAAAACTGTTTTTT.

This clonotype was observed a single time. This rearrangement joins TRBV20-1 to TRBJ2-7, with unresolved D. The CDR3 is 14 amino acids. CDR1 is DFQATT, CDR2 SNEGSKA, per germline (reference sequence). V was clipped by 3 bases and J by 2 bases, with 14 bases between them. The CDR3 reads CSARSRGRTYEQYF. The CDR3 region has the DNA TGCAGTGCTAGGTCCCGCGGCAGGACCTACGAGCAGTACTTC.

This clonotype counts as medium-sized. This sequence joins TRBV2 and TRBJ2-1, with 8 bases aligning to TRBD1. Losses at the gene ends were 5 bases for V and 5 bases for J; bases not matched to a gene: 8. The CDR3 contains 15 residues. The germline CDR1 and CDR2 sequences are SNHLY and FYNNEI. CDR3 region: CASSSPGQENNEQFF. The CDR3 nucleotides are TGTGCCAGCAGTTCCCCGGGACAGGAGAACAATGAGCAGTTCTTC.

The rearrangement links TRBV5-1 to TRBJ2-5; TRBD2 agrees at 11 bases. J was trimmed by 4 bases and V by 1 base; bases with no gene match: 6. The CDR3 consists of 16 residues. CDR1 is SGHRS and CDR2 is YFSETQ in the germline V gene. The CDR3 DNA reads TGCGCCAGCAGCTTGACTAGCGGGAGTGCAGGAGAGACCCAGTACTTC. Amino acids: CASSLTSGSAGETQYF.

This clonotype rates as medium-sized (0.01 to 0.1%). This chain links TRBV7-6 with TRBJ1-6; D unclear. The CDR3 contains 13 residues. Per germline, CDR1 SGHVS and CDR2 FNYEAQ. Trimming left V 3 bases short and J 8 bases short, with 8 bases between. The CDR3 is CASSFGEDSPLHF. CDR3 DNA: TGTGCCAGCAGCTTCGGGGAAGATTCACCCCTCCACTTT.

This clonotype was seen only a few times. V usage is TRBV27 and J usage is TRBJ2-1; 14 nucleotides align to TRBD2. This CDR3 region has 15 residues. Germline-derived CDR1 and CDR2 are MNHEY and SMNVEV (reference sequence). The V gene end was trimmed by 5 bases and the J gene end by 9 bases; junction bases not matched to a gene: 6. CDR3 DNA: TGTGCCAGCAGTGGGACTAGCGGGAGTACCGGTGAGCAGTTCTTC. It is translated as CASSGTSGSTGEQFF.

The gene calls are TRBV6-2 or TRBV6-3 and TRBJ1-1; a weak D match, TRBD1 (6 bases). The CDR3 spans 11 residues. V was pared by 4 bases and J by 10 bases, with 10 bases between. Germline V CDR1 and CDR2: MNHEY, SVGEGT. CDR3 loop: CASSFRGAAFF. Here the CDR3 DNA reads TGTGCCAGCAGTTTCAGGGGTGCAGCTTTCTTT.

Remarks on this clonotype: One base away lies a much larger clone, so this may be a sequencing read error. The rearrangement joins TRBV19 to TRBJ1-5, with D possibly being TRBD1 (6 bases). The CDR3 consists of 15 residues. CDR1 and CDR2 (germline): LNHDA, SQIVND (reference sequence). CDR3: CANSIPRTENQPQHF. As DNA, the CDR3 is TGTGCCAATAGTATTCCCCGGACAGAGAATCAGCCCCAGCATTTT.

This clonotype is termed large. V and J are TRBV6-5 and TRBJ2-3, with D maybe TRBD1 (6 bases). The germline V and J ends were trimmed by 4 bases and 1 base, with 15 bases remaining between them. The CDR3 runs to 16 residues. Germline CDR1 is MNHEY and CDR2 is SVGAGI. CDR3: CASSSGTSPRTDTQYF. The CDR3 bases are TGTGCCAGCAGTTCGGGGACATCTCCGCGCACAGATACGCAGTATTTT.

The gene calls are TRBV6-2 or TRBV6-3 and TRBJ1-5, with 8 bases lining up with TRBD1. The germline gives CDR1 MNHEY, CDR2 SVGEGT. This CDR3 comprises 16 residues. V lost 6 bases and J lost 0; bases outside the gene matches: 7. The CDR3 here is CASRSGTGFSNQPQHF. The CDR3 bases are TGTGCCAGCAGATCCGGGACAGGATTTAGCAATCAGCCCCAGCATTTT.

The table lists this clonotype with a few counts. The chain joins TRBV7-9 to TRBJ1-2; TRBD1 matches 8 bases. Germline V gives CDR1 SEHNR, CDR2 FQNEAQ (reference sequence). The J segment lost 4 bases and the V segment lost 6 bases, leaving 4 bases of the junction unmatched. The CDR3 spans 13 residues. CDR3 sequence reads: CASRRTGPYGYTF. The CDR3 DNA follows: TGTGCCAGCAGACGGACAGGGCCCTATGGCTACACCTTC.